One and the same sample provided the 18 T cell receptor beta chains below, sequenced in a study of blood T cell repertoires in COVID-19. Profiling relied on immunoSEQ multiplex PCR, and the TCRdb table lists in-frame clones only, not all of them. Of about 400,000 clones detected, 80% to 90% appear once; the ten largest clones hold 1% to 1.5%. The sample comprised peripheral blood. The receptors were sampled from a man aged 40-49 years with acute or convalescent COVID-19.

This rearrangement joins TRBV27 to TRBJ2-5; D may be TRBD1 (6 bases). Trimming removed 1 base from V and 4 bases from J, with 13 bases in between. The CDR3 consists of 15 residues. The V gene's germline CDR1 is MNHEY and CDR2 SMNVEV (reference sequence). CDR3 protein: CASSLWPGAGETQYF. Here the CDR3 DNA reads TGTGCCAGCAGTTTATGGCCAGGGGCGGGAGAGACCCAGTACTTC.

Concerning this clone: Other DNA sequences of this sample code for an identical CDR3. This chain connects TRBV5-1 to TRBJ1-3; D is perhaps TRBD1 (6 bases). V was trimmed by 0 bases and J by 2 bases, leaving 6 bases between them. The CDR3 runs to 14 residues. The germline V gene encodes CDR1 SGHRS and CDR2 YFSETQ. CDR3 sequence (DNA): TGCGCCAGCAGCTTGGACAGGGCTGGAAACACCATATATTTT. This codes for CASSLDRAGNTIYF. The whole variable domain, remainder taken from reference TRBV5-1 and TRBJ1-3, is KAGVTQTPRYLIKTRGQQVTLSCSPISGHRSVSWYQQTPGQGLQFLFEYFSETQRNKGNFPGRFSGRQFSNSRSEMNVSTLELGDSALYLCASSLDRAGNTIYFGEGSWLTVV.

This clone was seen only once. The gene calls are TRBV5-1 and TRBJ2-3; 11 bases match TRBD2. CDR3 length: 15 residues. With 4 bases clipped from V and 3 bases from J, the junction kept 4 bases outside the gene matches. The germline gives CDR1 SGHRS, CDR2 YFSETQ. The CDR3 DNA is TGCGCCAGCAGCGCACTAGCGGGGGAAACAGATACGCAGTATTTT. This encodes CASSALAGETDTQYF.

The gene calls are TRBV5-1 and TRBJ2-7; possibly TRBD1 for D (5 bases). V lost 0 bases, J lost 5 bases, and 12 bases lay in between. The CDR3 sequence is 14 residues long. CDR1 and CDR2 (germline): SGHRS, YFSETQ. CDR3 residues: CASSLESRVNEQYF. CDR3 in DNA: TGCGCCAGCAGCTTGGAGTCCAGGGTCAACGAGCAGTACTTC.

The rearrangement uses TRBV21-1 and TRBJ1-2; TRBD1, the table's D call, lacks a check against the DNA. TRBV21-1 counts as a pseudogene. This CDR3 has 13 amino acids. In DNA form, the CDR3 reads TGTGCCAGCAGCACTGACAGGGGCTATGGCTACACCTTC. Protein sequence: CASSTDRGYGYTF.

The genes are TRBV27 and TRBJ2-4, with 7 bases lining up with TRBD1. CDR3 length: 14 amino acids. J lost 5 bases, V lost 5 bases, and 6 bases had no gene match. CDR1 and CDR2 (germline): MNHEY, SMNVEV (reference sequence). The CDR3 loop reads CASSGTGTENIQYF. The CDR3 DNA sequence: TGTGCCAGCAGTGGAACCGGGACAGAAAACATTCAGTACTTC.

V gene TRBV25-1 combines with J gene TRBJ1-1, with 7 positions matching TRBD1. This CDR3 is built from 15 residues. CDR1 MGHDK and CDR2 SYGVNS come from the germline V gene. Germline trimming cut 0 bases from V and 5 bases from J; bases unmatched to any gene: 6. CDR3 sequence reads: CASSEYEGAVTEAFF. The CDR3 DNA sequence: TGTGCCAGCAGTGAATATGAGGGGGCAGTGACTGAAGCTTTCTTT. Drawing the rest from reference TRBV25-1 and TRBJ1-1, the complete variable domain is EADIYQTPRYLVIGTGKKITLECSQTMGHDKMYWYQQDPGMELHLIHYSYGVNSTEKGDLSSESTVSRIRTEHFPLTLESARPSHTSQYLCASSEYEGAVTEAFFGQGTRLTVV.

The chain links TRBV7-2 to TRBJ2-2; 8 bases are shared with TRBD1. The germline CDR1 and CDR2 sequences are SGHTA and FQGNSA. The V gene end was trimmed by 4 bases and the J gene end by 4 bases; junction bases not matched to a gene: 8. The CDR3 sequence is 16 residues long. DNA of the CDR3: TGTGCCAGCAGCTCCCGCCAGGGGGCCTCCACCGGGGAGCTGTTTTTT. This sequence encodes CASSSRQGASTGELFF.

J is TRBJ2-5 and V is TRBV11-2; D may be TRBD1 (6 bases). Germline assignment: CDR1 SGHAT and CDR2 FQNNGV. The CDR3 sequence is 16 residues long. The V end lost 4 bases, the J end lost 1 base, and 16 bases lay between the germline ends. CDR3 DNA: TGTGCCAGCAGCTCCCAATCCGACAGGACCCAAGAGACCCAGTACTTC. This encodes CASSSQSDRTQETQYF.

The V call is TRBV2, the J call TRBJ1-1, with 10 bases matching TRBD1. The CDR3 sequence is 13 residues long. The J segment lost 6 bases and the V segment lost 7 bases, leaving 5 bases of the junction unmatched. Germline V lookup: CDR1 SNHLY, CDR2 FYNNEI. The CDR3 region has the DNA TGTGCCAGCATCGCTGACAGGGGGCCTGAAGCTTTCTTT. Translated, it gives CASIADRGPEAFF.

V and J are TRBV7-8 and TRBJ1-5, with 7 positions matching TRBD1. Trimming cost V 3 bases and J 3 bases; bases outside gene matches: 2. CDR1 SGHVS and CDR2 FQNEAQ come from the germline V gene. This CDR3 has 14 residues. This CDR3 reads CASSFGTVNQPQHF. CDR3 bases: TGTGCCAGCAGCTTCGGGACAGTCAATCAGCCCCAGCATTTT. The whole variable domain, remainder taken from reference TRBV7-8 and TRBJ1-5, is GAGVSQSPRYKVAKRGQDVALRCDPISGHVSLFWYQQALGQGPEFLTYFQNEAQLDKSGLPSDRFFAERPEGSVSTLKIQRTQQEDSAVYLCASSFGTVNQPQHFGDGTRLSIL.

The DNA for the CDR3 is TGTGCCAGCGCCGGGACAGGGCGAAACATTCAGTACTTC. Protein: CASAGTGRNIQYF. This chain connects TRBV6-5 to TRBJ2-4; 9 bases map to TRBD1. The CDR3 totals 13 residues. Germline CDR1 reads MNHEY; CDR2 reads SVGAGI. V lost 8 bases, J lost 6 bases, and 5 bases stayed unmatched.

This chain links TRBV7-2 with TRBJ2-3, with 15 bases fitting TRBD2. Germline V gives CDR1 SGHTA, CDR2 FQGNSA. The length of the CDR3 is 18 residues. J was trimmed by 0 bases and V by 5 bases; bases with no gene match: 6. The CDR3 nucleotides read TGTGCCAGCAGCCCGGGGACTAGCGGGGGGACTAGCACAGATACGCAGTATTTT. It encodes CASSPGTSGGTSTDTQYF.

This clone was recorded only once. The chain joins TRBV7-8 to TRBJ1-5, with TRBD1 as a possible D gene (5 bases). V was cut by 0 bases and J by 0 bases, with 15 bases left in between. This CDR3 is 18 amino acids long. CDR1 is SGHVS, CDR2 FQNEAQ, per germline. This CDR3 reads CASSLAGTSDYSNQPQHF. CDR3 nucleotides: TGTGCCAGCAGCTTAGCAGGGACTTCCGACTATAGCAATCAGCCCCAGCATTTT.

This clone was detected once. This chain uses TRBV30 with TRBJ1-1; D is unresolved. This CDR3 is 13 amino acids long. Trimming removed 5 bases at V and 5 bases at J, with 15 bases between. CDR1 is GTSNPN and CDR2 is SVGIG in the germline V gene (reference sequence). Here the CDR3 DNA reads TGTGCCTGGGCGGCTAGTAGAGAAACTGAAGCTTTCTTT. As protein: CAWAASRETEAFF. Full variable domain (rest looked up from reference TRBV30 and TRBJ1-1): SQTIHQWPATLVQPVGSPLSLECTVEGTSNPNLYWYRQAAGRGLQLLFYSVGIGQISSEVPQNLSASRPQDRQFILSSKKLLLSDSGFYLCAWAASRETEAFFGQGTRLTVV.

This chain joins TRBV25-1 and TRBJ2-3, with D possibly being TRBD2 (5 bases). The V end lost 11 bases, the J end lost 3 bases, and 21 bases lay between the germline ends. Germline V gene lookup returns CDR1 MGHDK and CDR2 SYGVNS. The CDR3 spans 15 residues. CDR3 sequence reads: CASRPGVALTDTQYF. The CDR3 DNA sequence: TGTGCCTCCAGGCCAGGTGTAGCGTTGACAGATACGCAGTATTTT.

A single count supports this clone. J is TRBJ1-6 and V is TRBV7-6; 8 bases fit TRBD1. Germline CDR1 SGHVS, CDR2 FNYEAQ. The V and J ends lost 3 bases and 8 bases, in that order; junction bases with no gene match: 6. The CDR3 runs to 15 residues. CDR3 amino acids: CASSFGQGEHSPLHF. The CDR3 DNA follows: TGTGCCAGCAGCTTTGGACAGGGCGAACATTCACCCCTCCACTTT. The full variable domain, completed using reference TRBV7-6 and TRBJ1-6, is GAGVSQSPRYKVTKRGQDVALRCDPISGHVSLYWYRQALGQGPEFLTYFNYEAQQDKSGLPNDRFSAERPEGSISTLTIQRTEQRDSAMYRCASSFGQGEHSPLHFGNGTRLTVT.

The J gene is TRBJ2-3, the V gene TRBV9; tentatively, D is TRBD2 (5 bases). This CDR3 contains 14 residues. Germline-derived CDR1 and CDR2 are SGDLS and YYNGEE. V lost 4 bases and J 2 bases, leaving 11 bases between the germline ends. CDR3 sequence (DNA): TGTGCCAGCAGCTTTAGAGGGAACACAGATACGCAGTATTTT. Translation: CASSFRGNTDTQYF.